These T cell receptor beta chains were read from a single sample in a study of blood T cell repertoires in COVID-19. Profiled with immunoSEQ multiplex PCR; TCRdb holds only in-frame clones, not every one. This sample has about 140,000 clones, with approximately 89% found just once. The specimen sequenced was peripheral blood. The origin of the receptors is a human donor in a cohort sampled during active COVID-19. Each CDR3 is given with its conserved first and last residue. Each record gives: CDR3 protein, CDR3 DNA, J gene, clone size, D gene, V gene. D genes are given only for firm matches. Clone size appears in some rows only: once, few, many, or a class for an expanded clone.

CATSRGTQGPQPQHF	TGTGCCACCAGCAGAGGGACACAGGGGCCTCAGCCCCAGCATTTT	TRBJ1-5	few	TRBD1	TRBV15
CASSVGQVEDYGYTF	TGCGCCAGCAGCGTCGGACAGGTGGAGGACTATGGCTACACCTTC	TRBJ1-2	-	TRBD1	TRBV5-1
CASTRDRVIDEQFF	TGTGCCAGCACCCGGGACAGGGTAATCGATGAGCAGTTCTTC	TRBJ2-1	-	TRBD1	TRBV6-6
CASSPNAGQANSPLHF	TGTGCCAGCAGCCCCAACGCGGGACAGGCAAATTCACCCCTCCACTTT	TRBJ1-6	-	TRBD1	TRBV7-2
CASSERSRGTETQYF	TGTGCCAGCAGCGAAAGGTCCCGGGGGACGGAGACCCAGTACTTC	TRBJ2-5	-	-	TRBV11-1
CASSLQDRGSYEQYF	TGTGCCAGTAGTCTCCAGGACAGGGGATCCTACGAGCAGTACTTC	TRBJ2-7	-	TRBD1	TRBV19
CASSHRDHRETQYF	TGTGCCAGCAGTCACCGAGACCACAGGGAGACCCAGTACTTC	TRBJ2-5	-	-	TRBV5-4
CASRDRAEGGGYTF	TGTGCCAGCCGGGACAGGGCCGAAGGGGGTGGCTACACCTTC	TRBJ1-2	-	TRBD1	TRBV19
CATDHLAAPAHEQYF	TGTGCCACCGACCACTTAGCAGCTCCCGCCCACGAGCAGTACTTC	TRBJ2-7	few	-	TRBV7-9
CASRGGENTEAFF	TGCGCCAGCCGAGGGGGCGAGAACACTGAAGCTTTCTTT	TRBJ1-1	once	TRBD1	TRBV5-1
CASSPGLGGGELFF	TGTGCCAGCAGCCCAGGTTTGGGGGGCGGGGAGCTGTTTTTT	TRBJ2-2	-	-	TRBV5-4
CASSWDRVPTGELFF	TGTGCCAGCAGCTGGGACAGGGTGCCCACCGGGGAGCTGTTTTTT	TRBJ2-2	-	TRBD1	TRBV11-2
CASSVASTVETQYF	TGTGCCAGCAGCGTAGCCAGTACAGTGGAGACCCAGTACTTC	TRBJ2-5	-	-	TRBV9
CASSQGSRGTGELFF	TGCGCCAGCAGCCAAGGGTCGCGGGGAACCGGGGAGCTGTTTTTT	TRBJ2-2	-	-	TRBV4-3
CASSISGGLLGEQFF	TGTGCCAGCAGCATTAGCGGGGGGCTCCTAGGGGAGCAGTTCTTC	TRBJ2-1	-	TRBD2	TRBV7-8
CASRRDSNQPQHF	TGTGCCAGCCGGCGGGATAGCAATCAGCCCCAGCATTTT	TRBJ1-5	once	-	TRBV6-6
CASSLFALPDGYTF	TGCGCCAGCAGCTTGTTTGCGTTACCTGATGGCTACACCTTC	TRBJ1-2	-	-	TRBV5-1
CASSQERGGPNEQFF	TGTGCCAGCAGCCAAGAGCGGGGGGGCCCCAATGAGCAGTTCTTC	TRBJ2-1	-	TRBD2	TRBV4-2
CASSQSGEGGYEQYF	TGCGCCAGCAGCCAATCCGGGGAAGGTGGATACGAGCAGTACTTC	TRBJ2-7	-	-	TRBV4-3
CASSEYGEHTEAFF	TGTGCCAGCAGTGAATATGGGGAGCACACTGAAGCTTTCTTT	TRBJ1-1	-	-	TRBV6-1
CASSFYGGSGANVLTF	TGTGCCAGCAGCTTTTACGGGGGTTCTGGGGCCAACGTCCTGACTTTC	TRBJ2-6	-	-	TRBV5-4
CARSGKQGFGMNTEAFF	TGTGCCAGAAGCGGAAAACAGGGGTTCGGGATGAACACTGAAGCTTTCTTT	TRBJ1-1	-	TRBD1	TRBV5-3
CASSRDRSSGNTIYF	TGTGCCAGCAGCCGGGACAGAAGCTCTGGAAACACCATATATTTT	TRBJ1-3	once	TRBD1	TRBV7-9
CASSEWSGLTYEQYF	TGTGCCAGCAGTGAATGGAGCGGTCTGACCTACGAGCAGTACTTC	TRBJ2-7	-	-	TRBV25-1
CAISEAPLGQGVNSPLHF	TGTGCCATCAGTGAGGCCCCGCTGGGGCAGGGTGTAAATTCACCCCTCCACTTT	TRBJ1-6	-	-	TRBV10-3
CASSRTGGTGELFF	TGTGCCAGCAGCCGGACAGGGGGCACCGGGGAGCTGTTTTTT	TRBJ2-2	-	TRBD1	TRBV7-9
CASSFQSGGETQYF	TGTGCCAGCAGCTTTCAATCGGGGGGCGAGACCCAGTACTTC	TRBJ2-5	-	-	TRBV7-7
CSASEGDYQPQHF	TGCAGTGCTAGTGAAGGGGATTACCAGCCCCAGCATTTT	TRBJ1-5	-	-	TRBV20-1
CASRVTGMKTQYF	TGTGCCAGCAGAGTCACAGGGATGAAGACCCAGTACTTC	TRBJ2-5	-	-	TRBV6-5
CASRLGEGGTEAFF	TGTGCCAGCAGATTAGGGGAAGGCGGCACTGAAGCTTTCTTT	TRBJ1-1	-	-	TRBV5-4
CASSVGPSAEAFF	TGTGCCAGCAGTGTAGGTCCGAGCGCTGAAGCTTTCTTT	TRBJ1-1	-	-	TRBV6-4
CAISESANTGELFF	TGTGCCATCAGTGAGTCGGCAAACACCGGGGAGCTGTTTTTT	TRBJ2-2	-	-	TRBV10-3
CASSLGQGAGMLFF	TGTGCCAGCAGCTTAGGCCAGGGCGCCGGCATGCTGTTTTTT	TRBJ1-4	-	-	TRBV7-8
CASSLDSAGADGYTF	TGTGCCAGCAGCTTAGATAGTGCAGGGGCGGATGGCTACACCTTC	TRBJ1-2	once	-	TRBV7-3
CASSLARAIYSYEQYF	TGCGCCAGCAGCTTGGCCAGGGCTATCTACTCCTACGAGCAGTACTTC	TRBJ2-7	-	-	TRBV5-1
CASRGPGSYEQYF	TGTGCCAGCAGGGGTCCGGGCTCCTACGAGCAGTACTTC	TRBJ2-7	-	-	TRBV6-5
CASSFLRGGNQPQHF	TGTGCCAGCAGTTTTTTACGGGGTGGCAATCAGCCCCAGCATTTT	TRBJ1-5	once	-	TRBV6-2/TRBV6-3
CAISSRGDHNSPLHF	TGTGCCATCAGCTCCCGCGGGGATCATAATTCACCCCTCCACTTT	TRBJ1-6	-	-	TRBV10-3
CASSIPDRGNTDTQYF	TGTGCCAGCAGCATCCCGGACAGGGGAAACACAGATACGCAGTATTTT	TRBJ2-3	-	TRBD1	TRBV5-5
CASKGQGIPEAFF	TGTGCCAGCAAGGGACAGGGTATTCCTGAAGCTTTCTTT	TRBJ1-1	-	TRBD1	TRBV2